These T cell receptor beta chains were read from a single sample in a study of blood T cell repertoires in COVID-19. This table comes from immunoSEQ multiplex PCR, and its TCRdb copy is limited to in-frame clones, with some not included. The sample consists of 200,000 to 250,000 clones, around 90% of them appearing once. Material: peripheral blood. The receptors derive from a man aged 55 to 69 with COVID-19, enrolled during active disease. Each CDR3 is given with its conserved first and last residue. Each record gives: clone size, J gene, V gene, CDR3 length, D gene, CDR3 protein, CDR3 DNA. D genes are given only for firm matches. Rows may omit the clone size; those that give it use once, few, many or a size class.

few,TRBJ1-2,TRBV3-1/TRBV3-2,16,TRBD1,CASSPHRQGRNYGYTF,TGTGCCAGCAGCCCTCACCGACAGGGGCGAAACTATGGCTACACCTTC
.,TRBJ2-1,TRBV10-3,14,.,CALRGDSGGNEQFF,TGTGCCCTGCGAGGGGACTCCGGAGGCAATGAGCAGTTCTTC
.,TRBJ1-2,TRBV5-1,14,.,CASSFSRANYGYTF,TGCGCCAGCAGCTTTAGCCGAGCTAACTATGGCTACACCTTC
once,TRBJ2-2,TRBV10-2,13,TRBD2,CATLAGNTGELFF,TGCGCCACCTTAGCGGGGAACACCGGGGAGCTGTTTTTT
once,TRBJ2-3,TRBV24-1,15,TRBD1,CATSTGQGWGDTQYF,TGTGCCACCAGTACGGGACAGGGGTGGGGGGATACGCAGTATTTT
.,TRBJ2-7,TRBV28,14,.,CASLVGGSTGEQYF,TGTGCCAGCCTTGTTGGTGGGTCCACGGGCGAGCAGTACTTC
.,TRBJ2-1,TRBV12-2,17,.,CASRLATVAGGLYEQFF,TGTGCAAGTCGCTTAGCAACGGTGGCGGGAGGTCTCTATGAGCAGTTCTTC
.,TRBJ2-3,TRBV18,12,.,CASSLYTDTQYF,TGTGCCAGCTCATTATACACAGATACGCAGTATTTT
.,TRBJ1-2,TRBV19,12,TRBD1,CASAPGQGNYTF,TGTGCCAGTGCCCCAGGACAGGGGAATTACACCTTC
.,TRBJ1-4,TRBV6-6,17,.,CASSQMDSQPTNEKLFF,TGTGCCAGCAGTCAGATGGACAGCCAACCAACTAATGAAAAACTGTTTTTT
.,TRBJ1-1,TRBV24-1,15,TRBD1,CATSDSGTVNTEAFF,TGTGCCACCAGTGATTCCGGGACAGTGAACACTGAAGCTTTCTTT
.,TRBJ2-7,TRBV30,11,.,CAWSTGVDQYF,TGTGCCTGGAGTACCGGGGTAGATCAGTACTTC
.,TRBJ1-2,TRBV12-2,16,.,CASREYGTDPPHGYTF,TGTGCAAGTCGGGAATACGGGACAGATCCACCCCATGGCTACACCTTC
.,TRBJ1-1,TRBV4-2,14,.,CASSRQDRHTEAFF,TGTGCCAGCAGCCGACAGGACAGACACACTGAAGCTTTCTTT
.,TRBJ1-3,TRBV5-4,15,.,CASSSEFSRQNTIYF,TGTGCCAGCAGCTCCGAGTTCAGTCGACAGAACACCATATATTTT
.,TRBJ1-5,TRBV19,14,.,CASRDRPIGQPQHF,TGTGCCAGTAGGGACAGACCAATAGGCCAGCCCCAGCATTTT
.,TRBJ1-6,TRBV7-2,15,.,CASSLDGRQGSPLHF,TGTGCCAGCAGCTTAGATGGCAGGCAGGGGTCACCCCTCCACTTT
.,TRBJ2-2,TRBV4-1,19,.,CASSQGTLGQLSNTGELFF,TGCGCCAGCAGCCAAGGAACCCTCGGACAGCTCTCGAACACCGGGGAGCTGTTTTTT
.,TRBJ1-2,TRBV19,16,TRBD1,CASSSKRQGLKYGYTF,TGTGCCAGTAGTTCCAAGAGACAGGGGCTAAAATATGGCTACACCTTC
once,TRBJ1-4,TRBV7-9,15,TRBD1,CASSPGTGINEKLFF,TGTGCCAGCAGCCCCGGGACAGGGATAAATGAAAAACTGTTTTTT
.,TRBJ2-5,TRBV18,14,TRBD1,CASSPPGQGETQYF,TGTGCCAGCTCACCTCCGGGACAGGGGGAGACCCAGTACTTC
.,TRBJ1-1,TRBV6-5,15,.,CASSYGSRGDTEAFF,TGTGCCAGCAGTTATGGCTCCCGGGGTGACACTGAAGCTTTCTTT
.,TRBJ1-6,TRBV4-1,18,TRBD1,CASSQVTIGGAANSPLHF,TGCGCCAGCAGCCAAGTAACAATAGGGGGCGCCGCAAATTCACCCCTCCACTTT
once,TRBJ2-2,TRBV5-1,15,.,CASSLDRVGTGELFF,TGCGCCAGCAGCTTGGACAGGGTGGGCACCGGGGAGCTGTTTTTT
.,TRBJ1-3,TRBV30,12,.,CAWSVVELTIYF,TGTGCCTGGAGTGTAGTGGAGCTTACCATATATTTT
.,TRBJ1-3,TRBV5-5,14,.,CASSLRGFGNTIYF,TGTGCCAGCAGCTTGAGAGGTTTCGGAAACACCATATATTTT
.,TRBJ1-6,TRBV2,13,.,CASSGQENSPLHF,TGTGCCAGCAGTGGCCAGGAAAATTCACCCCTCCACTTT
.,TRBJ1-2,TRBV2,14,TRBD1,CASSRQGPNYGYTF,TGTGCCAGTTCCAGACAGGGGCCTAACTATGGCTACACCTTC
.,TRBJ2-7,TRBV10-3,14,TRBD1,CAIRGTGHPYEQYF,TGTGCCATCAGGGGGACAGGGCACCCCTACGAGCAGTACTTC
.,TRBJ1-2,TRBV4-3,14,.,CASSQDQGYGGYTF,TGCGCCAGCAGCCAAGATCAGGGATACGGTGGCTACACCTTC
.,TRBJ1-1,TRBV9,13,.,CASSVEYGTEAFF,TGTGCCAGCAGCGTTGAGTACGGCACTGAAGCTTTCTTT
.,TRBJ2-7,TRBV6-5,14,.,CASSIDRVEGEQYF,TGTGCCAGCAGTATCGACAGGGTGGAGGGCGAGCAGTACTTC
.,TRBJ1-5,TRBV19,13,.,CASKDSPNQPQHF,TGTGCCAGTAAGGACAGCCCCAATCAGCCCCAGCATTTT
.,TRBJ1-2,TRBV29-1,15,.,CSVDRLTGSVEGYTF,TGCAGCGTTGATCGTCTTACAGGTTCGGTGGAAGGCTACACCTTC
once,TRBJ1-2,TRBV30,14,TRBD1,CAWSWTGIHYGYTF,TGTGCCTGGAGTTGGACAGGGATCCACTATGGCTACACCTTC
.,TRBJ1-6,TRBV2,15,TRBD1,CASSPGTGLNSPLHF,TGTGCCAGCAGTCCGGGGACAGGGTTGAATTCACCCCTCCACTTT
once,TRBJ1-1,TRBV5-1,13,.,CASSRDRDTEAFF,TGCGCCAGCAGCCGCGACAGAGACACTGAAGCTTTCTTT
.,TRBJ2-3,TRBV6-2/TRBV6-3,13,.,CASSYSRGDTQYF,TGTGCCAGCAGTTACTCCCGGGGGGATACGCAGTATTTT
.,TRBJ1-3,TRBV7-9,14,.,CASNLQGTGNTIYF,TGTGCCAGCAACCTCCAGGGTACTGGAAACACCATATATTTT
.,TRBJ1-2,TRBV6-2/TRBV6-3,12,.,CASSFQGYGYTF,TGTGCCAGCAGTTTTCAGGGCTATGGCTACACCTTC